This T cell receptor beta chain is from a study of glioma-infiltrating T cells. Using RNA template, CDR3s of TCR alpha and beta were amplified with iRepertoire arm-PCR. One-step reverse transcription and amplification started from about 100-400 ng of tissue mRNA or PBMC total RNA. TCRdb processed the multiplex PCR reads anew with MiXCR; each CDR3 protein has one entry. This sample yields some 100,000 distinct CDR3 sequences, of which less than 30% are seen a single time; approximately 35% belongs to the top ten. In its sample, this clonotype was seen many times. What it binds is unknown. Study-wide findings and caveats: CDR3 overlap between tissue and blood was very small. Above-expected tissue-blood divergence occurred in all gliomas, most in low-grade ones.

The CDR3 is 12 amino acids. Trimming cost V 5 bases and J 3 bases, with 10 bases left between them. Looked up from germline, CDR1 is DFQATT and CDR2 is SNEGSKA (reference sequence). Sequencing input: glioma tissue, nonneoplastic brain tissue, or PBMCs (not recorded which). The sequence derives from a human donor with low-grade glioma or glioblastoma, undergoing nonglioma brain surgery, or in good health (not recorded which). The chain is built from TRBV20-1 and TRBJ1-1, with a weak D call TRBD1 (5 bases). CDR3 bases: TGCAGTGCTCCCGACAGATACACTGAAGCTTTCTTT. It specifies CSAPDRYTEAFF.